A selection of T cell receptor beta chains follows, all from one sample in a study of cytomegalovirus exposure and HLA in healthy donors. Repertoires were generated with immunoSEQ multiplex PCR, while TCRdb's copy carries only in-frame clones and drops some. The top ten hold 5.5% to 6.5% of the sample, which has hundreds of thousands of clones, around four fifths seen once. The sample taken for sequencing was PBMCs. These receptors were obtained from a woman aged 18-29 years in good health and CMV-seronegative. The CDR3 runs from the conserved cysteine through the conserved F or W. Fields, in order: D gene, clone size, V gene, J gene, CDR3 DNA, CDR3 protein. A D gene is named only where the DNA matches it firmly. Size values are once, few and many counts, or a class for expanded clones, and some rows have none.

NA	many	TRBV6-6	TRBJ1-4	TGTGCCAGCAGTGCGGTGGGGGGTGTAAATGAAAAACTGTTTTTT	CASSAVGGVNEKLFF
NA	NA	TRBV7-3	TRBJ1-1	TGTGCCAGCAGTCCACCGGGGGGGTCATACACTGAAGCTTTCTTT	CASSPPGGSYTEAFF
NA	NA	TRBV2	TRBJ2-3	TGTGCCAGCTATTTCGGTGTTTCTAGCACAGATACGCAGTATTTT	CASYFGVSSTDTQYF
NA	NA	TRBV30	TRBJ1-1	TGTGCCTGGAGTGTAATCCAGGTGAACACTGAAGCTTTCTTT	CAWSVIQVNTEAFF
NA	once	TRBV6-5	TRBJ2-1	TGTGCCAGCAGTTACAGGAATGAGCAGTTCTTC	CASSYRNEQFF
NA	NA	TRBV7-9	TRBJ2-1	TGTGCCAGCAGCTTCGGGACGGGCGGAGCCGACAATGAGCAGTTCTTC	CASSFGTGGADNEQFF
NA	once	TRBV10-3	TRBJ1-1	TGTGCCATCAGGAGACAGGAGGGCACTGAAGCTTTCTTT	CAIRRQEGTEAFF
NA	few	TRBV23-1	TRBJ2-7	TGCGCCAGCAGTCAATCGGGACAACCCCTGTACGAGCAGTACTTC	CASSQSGQPLYEQYF
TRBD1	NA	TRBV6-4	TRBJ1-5	TGTGCCAGCAGTGGTCGCCCCGTCAGGGGGCGAAGGGATCAGCCCCAGCATTTT	CASSGRPVRGRRDQPQHF
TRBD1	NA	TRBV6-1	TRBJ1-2	TGTGCCAGCAGACTCGGACAGGAGTATGGCTACACCTTC	CASRLGQEYGYTF
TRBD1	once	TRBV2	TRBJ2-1	TGTGCCAGCAGGACGAGAGGGGACAGGTATAACAATGAGCAGTTCTTC	CASRTRGDRYNNEQFF
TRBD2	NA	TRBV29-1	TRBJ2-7	TGCAGCGTTGATGGGGTAGCGGGAACAGGGACCTACGAGCAGTACTTC	CSVDGVAGTGTYEQYF
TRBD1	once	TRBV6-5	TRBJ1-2	TGTGCCAGCAGTTACGGCAGGGGGGGAAGTGGCTACACCTTC	CASSYGRGGSGYTF
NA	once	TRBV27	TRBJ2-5	TGTGCCAGCAGTTTAAGAGGAGGACTGCAGCAAGGTCGAGAGACCCAGTACTTC	CASSLRGGLQQGRETQYF
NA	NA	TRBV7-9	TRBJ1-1	TGTGCCAGCAGCCGCGGCGTGGGACCGAGTGGTGAGGAAGCTTTCTTT	CASSRGVGPSGEEAFF
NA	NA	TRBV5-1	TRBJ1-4	TGCGCCAGCAGTTACAACCATGCAACTAATGAAAAACTGTTTTTT	CASSYNHATNEKLFF
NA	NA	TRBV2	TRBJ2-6	TGTGCCAGCAGTGGCGGCCGGGATGGGGCCAACGTCCTGACTTTC	CASSGGRDGANVLTF
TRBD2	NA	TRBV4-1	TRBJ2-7	TGCGCCAGCAGCCACGCTAGCGGCTACGAGCAGTACTTC	CASSHASGYEQYF
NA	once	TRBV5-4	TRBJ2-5	TGTGCCAGCAGCCGTCCCGGCCCGTACCAAGAGACCCAGTACTTC	CASSRPGPYQETQYF
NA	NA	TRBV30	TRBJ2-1	TGTGCCTGGAGTCGGTCCGATGAGCAGTTCTTC	CAWSRSDEQFF
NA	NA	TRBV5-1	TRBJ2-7	TGCGCCAGCAGCTTGACCCGGGACCCAGCGATCCACGAGCAGTACTTC	CASSLTRDPAIHEQYF
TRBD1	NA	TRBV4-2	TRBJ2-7	TGTGCCAGCAGCCTTAGGACAGGGGGCTACGAGCAGTACTTC	CASSLRTGGYEQYF
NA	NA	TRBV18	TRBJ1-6	TGTGCCAGCTCACCAGAACATAGCGATTCACCCCTCCACTTT	CASSPEHSDSPLHF
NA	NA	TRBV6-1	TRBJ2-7	TGTGCCAGCAGTGGACAGCTCTCCTACGAGCAGTACTTC	CASSGQLSYEQYF
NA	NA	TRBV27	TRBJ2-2	TGTGCCAGCAGTACAGGCCTCAACACCGGGGAGCTGTTTTTT	CASSTGLNTGELFF
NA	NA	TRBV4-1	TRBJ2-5	TGCGCCAGCAGCCAAGAATCTAGCCTACCTGACGAGACCCAGTACTTC	CASSQESSLPDETQYF
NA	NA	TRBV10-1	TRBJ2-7	TGCGCCAGCAGTGATTCCTACGAGCAGTACTTC	CASSDSYEQYF
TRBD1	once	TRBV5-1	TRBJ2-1	TGCGCCACCTGGGCAGGGACAGGGGTTGGCAATGAGCAGTTCTTC	CATWAGTGVGNEQFF
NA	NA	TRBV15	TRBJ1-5	TGTGCCACCAGCAGTCGATCCTATAGCAATCAGCCCCAGCATTTT	CATSSRSYSNQPQHF
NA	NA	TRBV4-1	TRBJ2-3	TGCGCCAGCAGCCAAGAGCGGGGATCTAGCACAGATACGCAGTATTTT	CASSQERGSSTDTQYF
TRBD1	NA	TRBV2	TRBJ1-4	TGTGCCGCGACAGGGACGGGAAGTGAAAAACTGTTTTTT	CAATGTGSEKLFF
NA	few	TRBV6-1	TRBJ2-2	TGTGCCAGCAGTGAGGTACGCACCGGGGAGCTGTTTTTT	CASSEVRTGELFF
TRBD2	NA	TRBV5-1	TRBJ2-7	TGCGCCAGCAGCACCGGGACTAGCGGGATTAATGAGCAGTACTTC	CASSTGTSGINEQYF
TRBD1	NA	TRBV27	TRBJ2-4	TGTGCCAGCAGCCAGTCGGGACAGGCGCGGTTCATTCAGTACTTC	CASSQSGQARFIQYF
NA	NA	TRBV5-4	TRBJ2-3	TGTGCCAGCAGCTTGGACAGGGCAGATACGCAGTATTTT	CASSLDRADTQYF
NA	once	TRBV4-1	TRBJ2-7	TGCGCCAGCAGCCAAGGGGCCTCCTACGAGCAGTACTTC	CASSQGASYEQYF
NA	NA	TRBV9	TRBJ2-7	TGTGCCAGCAGCGTAGCCGGGACACTCTACGAGCAGTACTTC	CASSVAGTLYEQYF
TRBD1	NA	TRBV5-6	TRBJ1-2	TGTGCCAGCAGCTTAGGACAGGGGACGTATGGCTACACCTTC	CASSLGQGTYGYTF
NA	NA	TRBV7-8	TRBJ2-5	TGTGCCAGCAGCTCCGCGGGACAGATTTTAGAGACCCAGTACTTC	CASSSAGQILETQYF
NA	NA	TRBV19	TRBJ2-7	TGTGCCAGTAGTGACGGGATTTACGAGCAGTACTTC	CASSDGIYEQYF
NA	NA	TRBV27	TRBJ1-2	TGTGCCAGCAGTCCGTTCCGGGGGACAAACTATGGCTACACCTTC	CASSPFRGTNYGYTF
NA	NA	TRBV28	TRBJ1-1	TGTGCCAGCAGTTTCTCCGGAGGGTTGAACACTGAAGCTTTCTTT	CASSFSGGLNTEAFF
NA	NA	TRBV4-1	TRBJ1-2	TGCGCCAGCAGCCAAGCGGTCAGAGACTATGGCTACACCTTC	CASSQAVRDYGYTF
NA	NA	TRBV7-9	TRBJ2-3	TGTGCCAGCAGCCCCTCTGGGGTATACACAGATACGCAGTATTTT	CASSPSGVYTDTQYF
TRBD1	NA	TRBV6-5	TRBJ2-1	TGTGCCAGCAGTAGCTGGGGACAGAACAATGAGCAGTTCTTC	CASSSWGQNNEQFF
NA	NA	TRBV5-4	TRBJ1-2	TGTGCCAGCAGCCGTACGGGCGACGCTAACTATGGCTACACCTTC	CASSRTGDANYGYTF
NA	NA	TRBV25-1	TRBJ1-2	TGTGCCAGCTTCGGGGGGTTAGGGGGCTACACCTTC	CASFGGLGGYTF
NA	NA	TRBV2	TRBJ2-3	TGTGCCAGCAGTGCGGACAGCAGCACAGATACGCAGTATTTT	CASSADSSTDTQYF
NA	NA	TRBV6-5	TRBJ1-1	TGTGCCAGCAGTTACGGCGAAGGGCTTGAGAACACTGAAGCTTTCTTT	CASSYGEGLENTEAFF
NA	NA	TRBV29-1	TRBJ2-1	TGCAGCGGGCGGGCTGGAGACTTGAATGAGCAGTTCTTC	CSGRAGDLNEQFF
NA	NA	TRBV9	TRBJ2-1	TGTGCCAGCAGCGTAGGGTGGGCGGGTGGTTGGAATGAGCAGTTCTTC	CASSVGWAGGWNEQFF
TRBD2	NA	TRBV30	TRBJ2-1	TGTGCCTGGAGTACGGGGACTAGCGCCCGAAATGAGCAGTTCTTC	CAWSTGTSARNEQFF
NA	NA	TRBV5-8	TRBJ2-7	TGTGCCAGCACTAAGGGGGGGCAGGGCCGGTACGAGCAGTACTTC	CASTKGGQGRYEQYF
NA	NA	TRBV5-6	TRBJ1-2	TGTGCCAGCAGCTTGGGTCAGGGTGGCTACACCTTC	CASSLGQGGYTF
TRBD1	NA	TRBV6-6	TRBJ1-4	TGTGCCAGCAGTTCGCCGACAGGGGAAAAACTGTTTTTT	CASSSPTGEKLFF
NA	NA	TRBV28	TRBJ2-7	TGTGCCAGCAGTTTGGGGACGCCGGGGACCGGCGAGCAGTACTTC	CASSLGTPGTGEQYF
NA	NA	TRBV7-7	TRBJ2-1	TGTGCTAGCAGCCCCGGACAAAGAGGCGATAGGTTCTTC	CASSPGQRGDRFF
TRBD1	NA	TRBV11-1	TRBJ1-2	TGTGCCAGCAGCTTAAACGGACAGGGAAGAAACTATGGCTACACCTTC	CASSLNGQGRNYGYTF
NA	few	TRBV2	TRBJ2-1	TGTGCCAGCAGTGGTGGGAGTCTTAACAATGAGCAGTTCTTC	CASSGGSLNNEQFF